This T cell receptor (beta chain) was identified in a study of blood T cell repertoires in COVID-19. Only in-frame clones appear in the TCRdb table, and some are missing; sequencing was by immunoSEQ multiplex PCR. The sample holds about 140,000 clones, approximately 80% seen once. Sequencing was carried out using peripheral blood. This clonotype originated in an elderly woman in a cohort sampled during active or convalescent COVID-19.

The DNA for the CDR3 is TGTGCCAGCAGCCTTCGAGTTGGCCAAGAGACCCAGTACTTC. Its translation is CASSLRVGQETQYF. The rearrangement uses TRBV5-4 and TRBJ2-5; D gene uncertain. The V gene lost 4 bases and the J gene lost 1 base, with 11 bases spanning the gap. The CDR3 has 14 residues. Per the germline V gene, CDR1 is SGHNT and CDR2 is YYREEE (reference sequence).